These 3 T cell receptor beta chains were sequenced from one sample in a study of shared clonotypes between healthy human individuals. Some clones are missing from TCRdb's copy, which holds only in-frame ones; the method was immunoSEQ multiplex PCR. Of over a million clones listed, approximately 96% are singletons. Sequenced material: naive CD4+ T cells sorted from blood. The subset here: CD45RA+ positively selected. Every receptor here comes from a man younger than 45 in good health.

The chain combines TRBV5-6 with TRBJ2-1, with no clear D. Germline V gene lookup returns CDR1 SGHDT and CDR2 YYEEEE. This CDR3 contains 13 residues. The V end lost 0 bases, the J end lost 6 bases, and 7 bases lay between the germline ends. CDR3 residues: CASSLDISNEQFF. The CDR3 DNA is TGTGCCAGCAGCTTGGATATCTCCAATGAGCAGTTCTTC.

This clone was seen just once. The CDR3 loop is CASSPPGLAGAVDTQYF. CDR3 bases: TGTGCCAGCAGTCCCCCGGGACTAGCGGGAGCGGTGGATACGCAGTATTTT. The chain employs TRBV28 and TRBJ2-3; 14 nucleotides agree with TRBD2. V gave up 5 bases and J gave up 6 bases; unmatched junction bases: 10. Germline assignment: CDR1 MDHEN and CDR2 SYDVKM. The CDR3 length is 17 residues.

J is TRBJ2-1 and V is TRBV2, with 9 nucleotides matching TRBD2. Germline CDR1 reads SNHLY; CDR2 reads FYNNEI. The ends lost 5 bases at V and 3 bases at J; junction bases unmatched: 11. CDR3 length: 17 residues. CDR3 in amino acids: CASSTSRREGFYNEQFF. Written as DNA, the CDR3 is TGTGCCAGCAGTACAAGCCGGCGGGAGGGTTTCTACAATGAGCAGTTCTTC. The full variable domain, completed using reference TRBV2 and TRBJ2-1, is EPEVTQTPSHQVTQMGQEVILRCVPISNHLYFYWYRQILGQKVEFLVSFYNNEISEKSEIFDDQFSVERPDGSNFTLKIRSTKLEDSAMYFCASSTSRREGFYNEQFFGPGTRLTVL.